A single sample is the source of the 21 T cell receptor beta chains below, sequenced in a study of blood T cell repertoires in COVID-19. Profiled with immunoSEQ multiplex PCR; TCRdb holds only in-frame clones, not every one. The sample lists 150,000 or so clones; 80% to 90% were seen once. Source material: peripheral blood. The receptors were sampled from a woman between 50 and 59 years old in a cohort sampled during active or convalescent COVID-19.

This clone has a handful of counts. The chain uses TRBV19 and TRBJ1-5; D uncertain. V lost 6 bases, J lost 3 bases, and 12 bases lay in between. CDR3 length: 14 amino acids. Per the germline V gene, CDR1 is LNHDA and CDR2 is SQIVND (reference sequence). The CDR3 DNA follows: TGTGCCAGTAGCTCAGGCTTGCTCAATCAGCCCCAGCATTTT. Amino acids: CASSSGLLNQPQHF.

This chain connects TRBV5-1 to TRBJ1-3; tentatively, D is TRBD1 (5 bases). The germline V and J ends were trimmed by 4 bases and 0 bases, with 20 bases remaining between them. The CDR3 covers 18 residues. CDR1 and CDR2 (germline): SGHRS, YFSETQ. The CDR3 sequence: CASSRRGYGDSSGNTIYF. CDR3 sequence (DNA): TGCGCCAGCAGCCGGAGGGGCTACGGGGACTCCTCTGGAAACACCATATATTTT.

This clone was detected only a few times. The chain is built from TRBV6-6 and TRBJ2-3; 10 bases line up with TRBD2. Germline V CDR1 and CDR2: MNHNY, SVGAGI (reference sequence). V trimming: 10 bases; J trimming: 2 bases; junction bases outside the gene matches: 9. The CDR3 loop spans 15 amino acids. The DNA of the CDR3 is TGTGCCACCGACTTCGGGACTAGCGACACAGATACGCAGTATTTT. Translated, it gives CATDFGTSDTDTQYF.

V gene TRBV20-1 combines with J gene TRBJ1-2, with 7 bases identical to TRBD1. This CDR3 spans 11 amino acids. The germline gives CDR1 DFQATT, CDR2 SNEGSKA (reference sequence). The CDR3 protein is CSAGQHYGYTF. CDR3 in DNA: TGCAGCGCGGGACAGCATTATGGCTACACCTTC.

V usage is TRBV6-5 and J usage is TRBJ1-5; TRBD1 matches at 10 bases. The CDR3 runs 15 residues. Germline V lookup: CDR1 MNHEY, CDR2 SVGAGI. J gave up 5 bases and V 0 bases, and 1 base lay outside the gene matches. CDR3 in amino acids: CASSYSGTGDQPQHF. CDR3 DNA: TGTGCCAGCAGTTACTCCGGGACAGGGGATCAGCCCCAGCATTTT.

The rearrangement uses TRBV19 and TRBJ1-4, with D maybe TRBD1 (6 bases). The V gene lost 5 bases and the J gene lost 8 bases, with 24 bases spanning the gap. Looked up from germline, CDR1 is LNHDA and CDR2 is SQIVND (reference sequence). The CDR3 contains 17 residues. The CDR3 is CASSPLGVRQGNEKLFF. CDR3 DNA: TGTGCCAGTAGTCCCCTCGGTGTCCGGCAGGGGAACGAAAAACTGTTTTTT.

The chain couples TRBV10-3 to TRBJ2-7; TRBD1 aligns across 9 bases. The length of the CDR3 is 16 residues. Germline assignment: CDR1 ENHRY and CDR2 SYGVKD. The J segment lost 7 bases and the V segment lost 0 bases, leaving 10 bases of the junction unmatched. CDR3 nucleotide sequence: TGTGCCATCAGTGAGTCGTCCGCGGGACAGGGCTCGGAGCAGTACTTC. Translated: CAISESSAGQGSEQYF.

The V call is TRBV7-3, the J call TRBJ1-1, with TRBD1 matching 7 bases. Trimming cost V 4 bases and J 4 bases; bases outside gene matches: 6. Germline CDR1 is SGHTA and CDR2 is FQGTGA. The CDR3 loop spans 14 amino acids. The CDR3 bases are TGTGCCAGCAGCTCCACAGGGGTCGGCACTGAAGCTTTCTTT. Translating gives CASSSTGVGTEAFF.

This chain connects TRBV6-1 to TRBJ2-3, with D possibly matching TRBD1 (5 bases). This CDR3 is built from 14 residues. Trimming pared 1 base from V and 5 bases from J, leaving 10 bases between. Germline V gene lookup returns CDR1 MNHNS and CDR2 SASEGT. The CDR3 DNA follows: TGTGCCAGCAGTGAAGAGGGGCTGGAAGATACGCAGTATTTT. Protein: CASSEEGLEDTQYF.

This chain connects TRBV19 to TRBJ2-7, with TRBD1 matching over 10 bases. The germline CDR1 and CDR2 sequences are LNHDA and SQIVND (reference sequence). After removal of 5 bases from V and 2 bases from J, the junction contained 6 bases not matched to a gene. The CDR3 has 15 amino acids. The DNA of the CDR3 is TGTGCCAGTAGTGGGACCGGGACAGGGGCCTACGAGCAGTACTTC. Its protein product is CASSGTGTGAYEQYF.

The rearrangement uses TRBV6-5 and TRBJ2-1; 7 nucleotides line up with TRBD1. The CDR3 covers 13 residues. V gave up 8 bases and J gave up 6 bases; unmatched junction bases: 7. The germline CDR1 and CDR2 sequences are MNHEY and SVGAGI. The CDR3 loop is CASSQGEINEQFF. CDR3 nucleotide sequence: TGTGCCAGCTCGCAGGGGGAGATCAATGAGCAGTTCTTC.

J is TRBJ2-2 and V is TRBV2; D unresolved. Trimming shortened V by 4 bases and J by 4 bases, and 4 bases separated the two germline ends. Per the germline V gene, CDR1 is SNHLY and CDR2 is FYNNEI. The CDR3 is 12 residues long. CDR3 DNA sequence: TGTGCCAGCAGTGTCTTCACCGGGGAGCTGTTTTTT. It codes for CASSVFTGELFF.

V and J are TRBV30 and TRBJ1-2, with D hard to call. The CDR3 extends over 14 amino acids. Germline V lookup: CDR1 GTSNPN, CDR2 SVGIG (reference sequence). V lost 0 bases, J lost 0 bases, and 8 bases lay in between. The chain's CDR3 is CAWSVTGANYGYTF. The CDR3 DNA follows: TGTGCCTGGAGTGTTACCGGTGCTAACTATGGCTACACCTTC.

This chain links TRBV19 with TRBJ1-2; TRBD1 matches 7 bases. This CDR3 contains 14 residues. V shed 8 bases and J 4 bases; nucleotides not matched to a gene: 10. CDR1 is LNHDA, CDR2 SQIVND, per germline (reference sequence). The CDR3 here is CASHQPQGSYGYTF. In nucleotides, the CDR3 is TGTGCCAGTCACCAACCACAGGGGAGCTATGGCTACACCTTC.

In this sample, this clone turned up once. The genes are TRBV7-2 and TRBJ1-2; no clear D gene. This CDR3 spans 14 amino acids. Trimming left V 5 bases short and J 1 base short, with 11 bases between. From germline, CDR1 is SGHTA and CDR2 FQGNSA. Here the CDR3 DNA reads TGTGCCAGCAGCCGGACGGGGAATAACTATGGCTACACCTTC. Translation gives CASSRTGNNYGYTF.

This chain connects TRBV3-1 (or the pseudogene TRBV3-2) to TRBJ1-2; 7 positions match TRBD1. The ends lost 0 bases at V and 7 bases at J; junction bases unmatched: 5. CDR1 is LGHDT, CDR2 YNNKEL, per germline (reference sequence). The CDR3 contains 14 residues. The CDR3 DNA reads as TGTGCCAGCAGCCAAGACGCCCACAGGGGTGGCTACACCTTC. It encodes CASSQDAHRGGYTF.

This clone has only a few counts. This chain joins TRBV4-3 and TRBJ2-7; the D is unclear. V was trimmed by 4 bases and J by 0 bases, leaving 13 bases between them. The germline V gene has CDR1 LGHNA and CDR2 YSLEER. The CDR3 loop spans 15 amino acids. CDR3 DNA sequence: TGCGCCAGCAGCCCGCTACGAAGTAGCTCCTACGAGCAGTACTTC. It codes for CASSPLRSSSYEQYF.

This chain links TRBV20-1 with TRBJ2-1; TRBD1 agrees at 8 bases. The CDR3 extends over 15 amino acids. The ends lost 3 bases at V and 4 bases at J; junction bases unmatched: 8. Germline V gene sequence: CDR1 DFQATT, CDR2 SNEGSKA (reference sequence). CDR3 nucleotide sequence: TGCAGTGCTAGTCTCGGACAGGGAACATACAATGAGCAGTTCTTC. It specifies CSASLGQGTYNEQFF.

This clone showed up just a few times. This chain links TRBV15 with TRBJ1-2; TRBD1 might be the D (5 bases). The CDR3 spans 14 residues. V shed 1 base and J shed 7 bases, with 13 bases lying between them. Germline-derived CDR1 and CDR2 are LNHNV and YYDKDF (reference sequence). The CDR3 region is CATSRVGGGSGYTF. The CDR3 nucleotides read TGTGCCACCAGCAGAGTTGGCGGGGGATCTGGCTACACCTTC.

The genes are TRBV24-1 and TRBJ2-3, with 8 bases fitting TRBD1. The germline gives CDR1 KGHDR, CDR2 SFDVKD. The CDR3 length is 16 residues. V trimming: 1 base; J trimming: 3 bases; junction bases outside the gene matches: 5. As DNA, the CDR3 is TGTGCCACCAGTGATTTCGGCACAGGGGGGACAGATACGCAGTATTTT. Residues: CATSDFGTGGTDTQYF.

This clone was counted a single time. The CDR3 DNA sequence: TGTGCCAGTACAGGGGGCTATTTGTATGGCTACACCTTC. Translated: CASTGGYLYGYTF. The chain combines TRBV19 with TRBJ1-2; TRBD1 aligns across 8 bases. Germline V gives CDR1 LNHDA, CDR2 SQIVND (reference sequence). This CDR3 is built from 13 residues. The junction had 6 bases not matched to a gene; V was cut back by 7 bases and J by 5 bases. Full variable domain (outside the CDR3, taken from reference TRBV19 and TRBJ1-2): DGGITQSPKYLFRKEGQNVTLSCEQNLNHDAMYWYRQDPGQGLRLIYYSQIVNDFQKGDIAEGYSVSREKKESFPLTVTSAQKNPTAFYLCASTGGYLYGYTFGSGTRLTVV.